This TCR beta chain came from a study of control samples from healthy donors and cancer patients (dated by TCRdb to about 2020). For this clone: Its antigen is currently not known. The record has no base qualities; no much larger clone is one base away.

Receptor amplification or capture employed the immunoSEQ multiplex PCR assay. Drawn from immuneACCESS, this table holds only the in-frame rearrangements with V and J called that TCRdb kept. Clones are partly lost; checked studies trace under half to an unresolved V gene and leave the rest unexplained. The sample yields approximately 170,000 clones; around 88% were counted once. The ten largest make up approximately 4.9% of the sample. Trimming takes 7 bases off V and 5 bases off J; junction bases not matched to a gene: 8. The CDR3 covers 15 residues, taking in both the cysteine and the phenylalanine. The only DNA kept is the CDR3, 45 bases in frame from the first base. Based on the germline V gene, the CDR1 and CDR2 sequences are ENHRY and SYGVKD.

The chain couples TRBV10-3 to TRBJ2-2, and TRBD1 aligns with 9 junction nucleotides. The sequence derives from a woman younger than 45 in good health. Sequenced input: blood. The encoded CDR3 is CAIKGQGQGTGELFF. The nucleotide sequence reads TGTGCCATCAAGGGACAGGGCCAGGGGACCGGGGAGCTGTTTTTT.